This paragraph covers one T cell receptor (beta chain) sequence. V lost 3 bases and J 4 bases, leaving 16 bases between the germline ends. Germline V gene sequence: CDR1 SGHVT, CDR2 SQSDAQ. The CDR3 has 15 amino acids. The source of the sample is a study of T cell changes during pregnancy in multiple sclerosis. TCRdb's table, derived via immunoSEQ multiplex PCR, lists solely in-frame clones and lacks some. The data show 75,000 to 95,000 clones, approximately 95% seen once. The chain carries TRBV7-4 and TRBJ2-7, with D tentatively TRBD1 (5 bases). This TCR derives from a female donor with multiple sclerosis, enrolled in a pregnancy study. The sequenced sample was CD4+ T cells from peripheral blood mononuclear cells, obtained after pregnancy. DNA of the CDR3: TGTGCCAGCAGCTTGTCAGGGCTCTTGGCGTACGAGCAGTACTTC. This codes for CASSLSGLLAYEQYF.